This T cell receptor beta chain was recovered during a study of cytomegalovirus exposure and HLA in healthy donors. TCRdb's table, derived via immunoSEQ multiplex PCR, lists solely in-frame clones and lacks some. Of fewer than 250,000 clones listed, about 86% are singletons. The V end was cut by 2 bases, the J end by 2 bases, with 9 bases between. CDR3 length: 15 amino acids. This clone has a single count. Donors came from a validation cohort of over 100 subjects, distinct from the first 666-subject cohort. The gene calls are TRBV23-1 and TRBJ2-2; D possibly corresponds to TRBD1 (5 bases). TRBV23-1 is treated as an ORF (open reading frame) with a function not yet certain. The TCR comes from a man between 18 and 29 years old in good health and CMV-seronegative. Sequencing was carried out using PBMCs. The CDR3 DNA reads TGCGCCAGCAGTCAAGGACACCTTAACACCGGGGAGCTGTTTTTT. The encoded protein is CASSQGHLNTGELFF.